This T cell receptor beta chain comes out of a study of T cell responses to AZD1222 COVID-19 vaccine. The CDR3 has 12 amino acids. With V trimmed by 1 base and J by 11 bases, 5 bases remained unmatched. The germline gives CDR1 SGHNT, CDR2 YYREEE (reference sequence). Study observations and caveats: Reportedly, nearly half the spike-specific TCRs target unmutated variant regions. The study sampled repertoires only after the peak T cell response. Donors in the cohort were predominantly white British and more often female, and clonal diversity was possibly underestimated. Spike-specific TCR breadth and depth were elevated following two AZD1222 doses.

Remarks on this clone: Its antigen is undetermined.

Assay: immunoSEQ multiplex PCR; the TCRdb copy retains only in-frame clones and omits some. The profile shows 90,000 to 130,000 clones, roughly 89% of them singletons. The genes are TRBV5-4 and TRBJ1-1, with 7 bases lining up with TRBD1. Sequences were derived from peripheral blood, sampled on day 0 of MenACWY control vaccination. This clonotype was sampled from an adult in good health. CDR3 DNA: TGTGCCAGCAGCTTGCTAGGGACAGCGGCTTTCTTT. It codes for CASSLLGTAAFF.